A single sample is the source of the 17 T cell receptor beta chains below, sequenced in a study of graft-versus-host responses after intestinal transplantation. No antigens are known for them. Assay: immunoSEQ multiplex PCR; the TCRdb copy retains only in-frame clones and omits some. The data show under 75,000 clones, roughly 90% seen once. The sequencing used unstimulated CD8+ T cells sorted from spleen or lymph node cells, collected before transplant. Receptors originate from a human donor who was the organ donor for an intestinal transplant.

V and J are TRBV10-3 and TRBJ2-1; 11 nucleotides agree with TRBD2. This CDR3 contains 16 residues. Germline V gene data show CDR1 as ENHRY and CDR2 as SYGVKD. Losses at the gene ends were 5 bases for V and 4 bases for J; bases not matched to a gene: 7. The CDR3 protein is CAISTKLAGVYNEQFF. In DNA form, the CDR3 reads TGTGCCATCAGTACAAAACTAGCGGGGGTGTACAATGAGCAGTTCTTC.

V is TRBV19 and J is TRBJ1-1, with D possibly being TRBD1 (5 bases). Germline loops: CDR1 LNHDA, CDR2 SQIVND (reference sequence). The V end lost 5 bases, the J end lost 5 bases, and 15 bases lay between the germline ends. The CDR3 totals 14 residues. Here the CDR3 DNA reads TGTGCCAGTAGTTTACAGGAGTTATGGACTGAAGCTTTCTTT. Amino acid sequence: CASSLQELWTEAFF.

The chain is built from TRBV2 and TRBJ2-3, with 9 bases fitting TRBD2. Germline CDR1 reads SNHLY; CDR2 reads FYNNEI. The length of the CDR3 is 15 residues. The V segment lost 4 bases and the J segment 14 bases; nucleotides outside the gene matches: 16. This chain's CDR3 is CASSGHVSGGPGRYF. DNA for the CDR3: TGTGCCAGCAGTGGTCACGTTAGCGGGGGACCAGGCAGGTATTTT.

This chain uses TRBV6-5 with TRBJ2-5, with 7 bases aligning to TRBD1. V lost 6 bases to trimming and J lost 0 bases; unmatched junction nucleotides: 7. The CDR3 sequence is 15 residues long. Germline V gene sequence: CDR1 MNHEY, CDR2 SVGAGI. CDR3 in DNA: TGTGCCAGCAGCCGCACACAGGGGTACCAAGAGACCCAGTACTTC. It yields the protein CASSRTQGYQETQYF.

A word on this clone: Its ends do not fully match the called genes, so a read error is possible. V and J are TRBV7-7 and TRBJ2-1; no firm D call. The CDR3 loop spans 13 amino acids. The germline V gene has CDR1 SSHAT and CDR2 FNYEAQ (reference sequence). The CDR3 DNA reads TGTGCTAGCAGCTTCAACCTACAGAATGAGCAGTTCTTC. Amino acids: CASSFNLQNEQFF.

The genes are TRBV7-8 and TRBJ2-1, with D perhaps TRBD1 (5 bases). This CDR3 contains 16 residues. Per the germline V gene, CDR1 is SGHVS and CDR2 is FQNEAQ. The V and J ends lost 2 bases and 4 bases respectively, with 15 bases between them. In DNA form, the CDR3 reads TGTGCCAGCAGCTTACCCTTACAAGCAGGGTACAATGAGCAGTTCTTC. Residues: CASSLPLQAGYNEQFF.

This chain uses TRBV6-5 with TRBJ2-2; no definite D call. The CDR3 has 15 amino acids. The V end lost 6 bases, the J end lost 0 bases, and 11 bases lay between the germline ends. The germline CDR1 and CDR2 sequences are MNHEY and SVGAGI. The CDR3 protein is CASSHSIPNTGELFF. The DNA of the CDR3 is TGTGCCAGCAGCCACAGCATCCCGAACACCGGGGAGCTGTTTTTT.

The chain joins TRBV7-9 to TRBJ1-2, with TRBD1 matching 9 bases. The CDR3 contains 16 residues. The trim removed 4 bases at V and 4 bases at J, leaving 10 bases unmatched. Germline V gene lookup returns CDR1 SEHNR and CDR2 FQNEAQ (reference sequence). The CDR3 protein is CASSSVRDRVPYGYTF. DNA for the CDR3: TGTGCCAGCAGCTCGGTCCGGGACAGGGTTCCCTATGGCTACACCTTC.

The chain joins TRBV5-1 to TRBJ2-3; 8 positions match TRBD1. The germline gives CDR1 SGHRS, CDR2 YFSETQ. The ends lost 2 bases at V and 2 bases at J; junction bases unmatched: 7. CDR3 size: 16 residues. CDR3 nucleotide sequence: TGCGCCAGCAGCTTACAAGGGCAGGGGGCCACAGATACGCAGTATTTT. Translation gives CASSLQGQGATDTQYF.

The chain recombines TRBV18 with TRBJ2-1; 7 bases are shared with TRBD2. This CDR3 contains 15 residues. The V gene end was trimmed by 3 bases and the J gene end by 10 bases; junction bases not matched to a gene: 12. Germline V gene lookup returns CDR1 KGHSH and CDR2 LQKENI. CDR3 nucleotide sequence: TGTGCCAGCTCACCCCGGACGGCCTTGGGGGGGGAGCAGTTCTTC. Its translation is CASSPRTALGGEQFF.

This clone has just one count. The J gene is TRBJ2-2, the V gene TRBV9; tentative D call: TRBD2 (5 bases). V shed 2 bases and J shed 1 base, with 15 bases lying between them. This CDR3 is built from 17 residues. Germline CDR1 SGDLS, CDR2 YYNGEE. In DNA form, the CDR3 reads TGTGCCAGCAGCGTCTCTACTAGTCTAGAGAACACCGGGGAGCTGTTTTTT. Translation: CASSVSTSLENTGELFF.

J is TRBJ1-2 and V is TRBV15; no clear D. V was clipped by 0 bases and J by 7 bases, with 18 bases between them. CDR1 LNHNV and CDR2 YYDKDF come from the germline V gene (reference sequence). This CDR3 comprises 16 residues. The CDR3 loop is CATSRDPGPAGGGYTF. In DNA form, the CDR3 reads TGTGCCACCAGCAGAGATCCCGGGCCGGCGGGTGGTGGCTACACCTTC.

CDR3 coding DNA: TGCGCCAGCAGTCACCACACTGACACGACCTACGAGCAGTACGTC. Its protein is CASSHHTDTTYEQYV. The V and J genes are TRBV23-1 and TRBJ2-7; no clear D. TRBV23-1 belongs to the ORF category, with a function that is uncertain. Trimming left V 3 bases short and J 2 bases short, with 14 bases between. The CDR3 is 15 residues long.

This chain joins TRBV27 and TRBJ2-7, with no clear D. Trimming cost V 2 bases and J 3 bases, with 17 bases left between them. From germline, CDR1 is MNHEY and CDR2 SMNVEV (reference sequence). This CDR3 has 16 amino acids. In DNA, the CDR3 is TGTGCCAGCAGTTTAACCCCTCGGTCGAACAACTACGAGCAGTACGTC. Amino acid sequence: CASSLTPRSNNYEQYV.

CDR3 nucleotides: TGTGCCAGCAGCCAAGATCCCCCGACAGTTTCCTACGAGCAGTACGTC. This encodes CASSQDPPTVSYEQYV. V and J are TRBV14 and TRBJ2-7; possible D gene TRBD1, 5 bases. CDR1 is SGHDN and CDR2 is FVKESK in the germline V gene. CDR3 length equals 16 residues. V was pared by 0 bases and J by 1 base, with 13 bases between.

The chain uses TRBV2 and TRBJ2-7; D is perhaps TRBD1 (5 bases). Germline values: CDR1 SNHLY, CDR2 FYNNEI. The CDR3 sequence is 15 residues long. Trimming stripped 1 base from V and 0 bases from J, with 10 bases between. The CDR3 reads CASSEVTRASYEQYV. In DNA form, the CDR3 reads TGTGCCAGCAGTGAAGTGACCAGGGCCTCCTACGAGCAGTACGTC.

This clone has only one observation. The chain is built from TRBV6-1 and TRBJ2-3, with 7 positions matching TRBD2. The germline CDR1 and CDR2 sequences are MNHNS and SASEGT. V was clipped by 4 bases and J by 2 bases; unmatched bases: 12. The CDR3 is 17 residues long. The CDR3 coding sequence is TGTGCCAGCAGTGCTACCGGGACTACCATGATCACAGATACGCAGTATTTT. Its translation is CASSATGTTMITDTQYF.